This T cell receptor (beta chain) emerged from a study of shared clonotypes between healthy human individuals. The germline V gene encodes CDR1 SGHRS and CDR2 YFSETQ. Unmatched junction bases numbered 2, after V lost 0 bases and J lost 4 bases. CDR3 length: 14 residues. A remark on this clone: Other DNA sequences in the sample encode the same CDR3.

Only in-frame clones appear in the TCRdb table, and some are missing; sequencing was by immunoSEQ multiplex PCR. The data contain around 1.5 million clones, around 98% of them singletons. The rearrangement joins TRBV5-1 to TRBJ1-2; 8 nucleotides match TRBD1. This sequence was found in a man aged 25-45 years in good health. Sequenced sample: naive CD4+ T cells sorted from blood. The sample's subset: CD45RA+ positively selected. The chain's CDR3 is CASSLEGTGYGYTF. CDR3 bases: TGCGCCAGCAGCTTGGAAGGGACAGGCTATGGCTACACCTTC.